This T cell receptor beta chain is drawn from a study of tumor-infiltrating lymphocytes in primary liver carcinoma. CDR1 is LGHNA, CDR2 YNFKEQ, per germline. This CDR3 is built from 15 residues. From roughly 0.45 ug total RNA, TCR beta cDNA was generated with a primer in the constant region. Libraries for TCR beta were built through three nested multiplex PCR rounds, which together made up a slightly modified ARM-PCR procedure. Both of the initial two PCR rounds ran for approximately 11 cycles and employed TRBV1-TRBV30 forward primers alongside a C-beta reverse primer. MiXCR, run by TCRdb on the multiplex PCR reads, gives a single entry per CDR3 protein. This table has hundreds of thousands of distinct CDR3 sequences, roughly 60% appearing once. Details on this clonotype: One junction end disagrees with the germline gene, perhaps due to a read error.

For blood RNA, unsorted whole blood served as the source, and germline DNA was extracted too. Sample: peripheral blood. The chain recombines TRBV4-2 with TRBJ1-2; the D is unclear. The TCR originated in a woman in her 30s with primary liver carcinoma and hepatitis B virus infection. CDR3 region: CASSQGARSPYGYTF. CDR3 nucleotides: TGTGCCAGCAGCCAAGGCGCCAGGAGCCCCTATGGTTACACCTTC.